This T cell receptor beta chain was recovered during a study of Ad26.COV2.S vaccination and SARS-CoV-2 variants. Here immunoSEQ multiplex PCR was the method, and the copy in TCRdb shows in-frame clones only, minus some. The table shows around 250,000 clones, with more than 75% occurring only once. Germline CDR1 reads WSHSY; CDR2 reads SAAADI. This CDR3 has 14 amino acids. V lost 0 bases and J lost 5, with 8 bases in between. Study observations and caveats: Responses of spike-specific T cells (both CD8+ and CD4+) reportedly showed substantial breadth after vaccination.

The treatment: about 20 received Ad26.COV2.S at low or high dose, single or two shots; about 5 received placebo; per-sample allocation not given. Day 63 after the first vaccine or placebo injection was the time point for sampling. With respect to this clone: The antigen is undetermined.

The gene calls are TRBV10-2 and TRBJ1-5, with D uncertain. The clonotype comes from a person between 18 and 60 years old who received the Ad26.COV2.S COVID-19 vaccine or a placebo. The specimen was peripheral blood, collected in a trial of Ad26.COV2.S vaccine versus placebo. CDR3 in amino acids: CASSESFRDQPQHF. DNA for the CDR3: TGCGCCAGCAGTGAGTCTTTCCGGGATCAGCCCCAGCATTTT.